A selection of T cell receptor beta chains follows, all from one sample in a study of cytomegalovirus exposure and HLA in healthy donors. Using immunoSEQ multiplex PCR, the repertoire was profiled, and TCRdb retains in-frame clones only, with some absent. The sample comprises around 150,000 clones, about 90% of which are singletons, and 10% to 13% rests with the top ten. The sample consisted of PBMCs. The origin of the receptors is a woman between 18 and 29 years old in good health and CMV-seropositive. CDR3s include the opening cysteine and the closing phenylalanine or tryptophan. The order of the fields is V gene, CDR3 protein.

>TRBV28
CASRLTSGRGDTQYF
>TRBV5-6
CASSLITYRTDTQYF
>TRBV19
CASSMGGYNEQFF
>TRBV5-4
CASSRDGGDGYGYTF
>TRBV12-5
CASGLGQGEAFF
>TRBV10-2
CASALQGQGTQYF
>TRBV6-1
CASSERQGDSYEQYF
>TRBV5-1
CASSLAVGGGEAFF
>TRBV5-1
CASSGGLAGLSDEQYF
>TRBV27
CASSLPGQGVHEQFF
>TRBV27
CASSLFGRNEKLFF
>TRBV6-5
CASSPLGTSQETQYF
>TRBV4-3
CASSQEKTGDSYNEQFF
>TRBV30
CAWSPTGGSYEQYF
>TRBV7-8
CASSVSGGNGELFF
>TRBV5-4
CASSNPRLVWDNEQFF
>TRBV5-1
CASSLDSGAYNEQFF
>TRBV27
CATPGQGRNEQYF
>TRBV4-1
CASSLGDRGYEQYF
>TRBV28
CASSLGDRGRQPQHF
>TRBV6-5
CASMRGGTSWHEQFF
>TRBV5-4
CASSPNDGTSALYEQYF
>TRBV7-8
CASSLARGGGGGANVLTF
>TRBV10-3
CAISEPGTNTGELFF
>TRBV25-1
CASRGLGAKWEKLFF
>TRBV7-2
CASSLYSEGVNEQYF
>TRBV30
CAWSMRYRAYTGELFF
>TRBV6-5
CASSYGLAFRYEQYF
>TRBV15
CATSRDPPGSTNEKLFF
>TRBV6-6
CASSYPPLMNTEAFF
>TRBV11-2
CASSWTSTDTQYF
>TRBV11-1
CASSLANEQYF
>TRBV29-1
CSVTGGVTEAFF
>TRBV4-1
CASSHPMGGPGEKLFF
>TRBV6-5
CASGLGQWETEAFF
>TRBV9
CASSVVGTSDNEQFF